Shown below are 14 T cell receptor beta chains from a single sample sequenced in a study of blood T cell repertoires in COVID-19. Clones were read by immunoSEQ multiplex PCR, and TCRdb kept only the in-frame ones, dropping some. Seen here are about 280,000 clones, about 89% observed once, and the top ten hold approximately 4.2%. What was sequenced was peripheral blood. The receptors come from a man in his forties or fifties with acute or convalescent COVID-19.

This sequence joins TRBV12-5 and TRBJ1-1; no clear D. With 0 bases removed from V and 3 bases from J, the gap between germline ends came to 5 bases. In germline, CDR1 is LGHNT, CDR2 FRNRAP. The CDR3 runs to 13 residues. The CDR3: CASGLVEDTEAFF. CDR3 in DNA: TGTGCTAGTGGTTTGGTTGAGGACACTGAAGCTTTCTTT.

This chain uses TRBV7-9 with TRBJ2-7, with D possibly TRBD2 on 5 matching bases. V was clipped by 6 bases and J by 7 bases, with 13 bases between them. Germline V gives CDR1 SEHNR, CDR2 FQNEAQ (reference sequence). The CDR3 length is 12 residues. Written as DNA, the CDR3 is TGTGCCAGCAGGCCCATCTCGGGGGAGCAGTACTTC. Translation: CASRPISGEQYF.

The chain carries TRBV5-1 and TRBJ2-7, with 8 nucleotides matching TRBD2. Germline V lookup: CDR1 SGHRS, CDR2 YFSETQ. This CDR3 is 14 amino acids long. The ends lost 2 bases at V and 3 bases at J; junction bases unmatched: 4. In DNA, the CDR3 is TGCGCCAGCAGCTTAATAGCGGGGCTCTACGAGCAGTACTTC. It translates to CASSLIAGLYEQYF. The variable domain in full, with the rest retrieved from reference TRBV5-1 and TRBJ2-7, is KAGVTQTPRYLIKTRGQQVTLSCSPISGHRSVSWYQQTPGQGLQFLFEYFSETQRNKGNFPGRFSGRQFSNSRSEMNVSTLELGDSALYLCASSLIAGLYEQYFGPGTRLTVT.

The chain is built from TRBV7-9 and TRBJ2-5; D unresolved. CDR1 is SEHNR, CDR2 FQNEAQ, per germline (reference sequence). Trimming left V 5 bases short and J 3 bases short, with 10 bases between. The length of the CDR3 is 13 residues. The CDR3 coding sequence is TGTGCCAGCAGCCCTGACCAGGAAGAGACCCAGTACTTC. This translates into CASSPDQEETQYF.

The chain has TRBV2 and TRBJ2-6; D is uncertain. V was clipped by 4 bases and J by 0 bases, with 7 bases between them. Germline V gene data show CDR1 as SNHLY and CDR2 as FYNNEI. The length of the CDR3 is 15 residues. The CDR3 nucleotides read TGTGCCAGCAGTGTTTGGAGCTCTGGGGCCAACGTCCTGACTTTC. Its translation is CASSVWSSGANVLTF.

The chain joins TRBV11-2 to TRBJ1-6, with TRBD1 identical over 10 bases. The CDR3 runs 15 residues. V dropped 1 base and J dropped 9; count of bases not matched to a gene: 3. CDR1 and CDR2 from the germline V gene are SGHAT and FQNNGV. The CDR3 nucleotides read TGTGCCAGCAGCTTAGTCGGACAGGGGGGTTCACCCCTCCACTTT. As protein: CASSLVGQGGSPLHF.

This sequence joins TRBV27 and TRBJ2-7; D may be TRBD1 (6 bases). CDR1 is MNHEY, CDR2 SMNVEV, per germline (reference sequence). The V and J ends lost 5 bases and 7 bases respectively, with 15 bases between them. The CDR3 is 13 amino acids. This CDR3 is CASSRQGQGEQYF. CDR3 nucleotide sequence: TGTGCCAGCAGTAGGCAGGGGCAGGGAGAGCAGTACTTC.

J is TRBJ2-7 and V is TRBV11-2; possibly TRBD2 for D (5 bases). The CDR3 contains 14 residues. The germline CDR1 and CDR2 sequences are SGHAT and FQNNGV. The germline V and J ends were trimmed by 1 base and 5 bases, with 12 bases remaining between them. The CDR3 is CASSLVSAEDEQYF. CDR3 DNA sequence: TGTGCCAGCAGCTTAGTCTCAGCGGAGGACGAGCAGTACTTC.

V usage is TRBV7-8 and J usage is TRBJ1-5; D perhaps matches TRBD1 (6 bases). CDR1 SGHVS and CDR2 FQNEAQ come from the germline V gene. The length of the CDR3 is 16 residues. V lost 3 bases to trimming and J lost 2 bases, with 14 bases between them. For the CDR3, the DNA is TGTGCCAGCAGCTTGTCAGGGGCTTTGGGCAATCAGCCCCAGCATTTT. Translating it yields CASSLSGALGNQPQHF.

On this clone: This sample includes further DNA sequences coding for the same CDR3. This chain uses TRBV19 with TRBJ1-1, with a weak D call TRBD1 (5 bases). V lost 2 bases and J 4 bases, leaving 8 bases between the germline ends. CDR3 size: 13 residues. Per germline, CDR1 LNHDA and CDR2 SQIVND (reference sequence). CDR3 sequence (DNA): TGTGCCAGTAGTATATCCAGGGTCACTGAAGCTTTCTTT. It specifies CASSISRVTEAFF.

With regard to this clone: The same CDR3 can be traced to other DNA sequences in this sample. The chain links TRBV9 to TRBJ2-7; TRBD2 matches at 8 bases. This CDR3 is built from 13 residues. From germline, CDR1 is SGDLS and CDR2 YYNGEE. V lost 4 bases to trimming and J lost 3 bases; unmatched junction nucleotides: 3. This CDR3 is CASSPGGVYEQYF. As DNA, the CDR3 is TGTGCCAGCAGCCCCGGGGGGGTCTACGAGCAGTACTTC.

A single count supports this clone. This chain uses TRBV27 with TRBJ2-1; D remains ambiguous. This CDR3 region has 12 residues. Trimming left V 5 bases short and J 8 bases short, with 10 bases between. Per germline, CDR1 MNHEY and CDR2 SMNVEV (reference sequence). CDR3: CASSNTPHEQFF. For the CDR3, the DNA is TGTGCCAGCAGTAACACCCCCCATGAGCAGTTCTTC.

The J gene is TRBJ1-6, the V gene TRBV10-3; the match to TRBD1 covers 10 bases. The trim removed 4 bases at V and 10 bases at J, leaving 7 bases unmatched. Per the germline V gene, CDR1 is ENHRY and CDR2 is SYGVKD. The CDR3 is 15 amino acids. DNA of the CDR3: TGTGCCATCAGTGGAGGACAGGGGGACCGCTCACCCCTCCACTTT. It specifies CAISGGQGDRSPLHF.

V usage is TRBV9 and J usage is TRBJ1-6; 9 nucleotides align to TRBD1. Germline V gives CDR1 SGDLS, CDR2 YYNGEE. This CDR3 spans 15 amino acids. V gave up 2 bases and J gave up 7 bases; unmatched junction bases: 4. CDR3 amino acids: CASSVSGTGNSPLHF. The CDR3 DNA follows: TGTGCCAGCAGCGTTTCCGGGACAGGGAATTCACCCCTCCACTTT.